This TCR beta chain was sequenced in a study of blood T cell repertoires in COVID-19. The wider study: Acute-phase and convalescent COVID-19 samples originated in the United States, Italy and Spain.

This clone was seen a handful of times. Per the authors' pipeline: Reference gene primer amplification gave estimated nucleated cell counts. Sequencing used immunoSEQ multiplex PCR; TCRdb keeps in-frame clones, though not all of them. The D gene and trimming were derived from the DNA, and the V and J assignments and clone size from that table. The sample consists of roughly 92,000 clones, over 75% of them appearing once. This CDR3 is built from 14 residues. Germline V gene sequence: CDR1 SGHRS, CDR2 YFSETQ. Trimming cost V 0 bases and J 4 bases, with 10 bases left between them. This receptor was identified in a woman aged 80 or over with acute or convalescent COVID-19. V usage is TRBV5-1 and J usage is TRBJ1-1; D possibly corresponds to TRBD1 (6 bases). Source material: peripheral blood. CDR3 amino acids: CASSLDQGLTEAFF. The CDR3, as DNA: TGCGCCAGCAGCTTGGATCAGGGGCTCACTGAAGCTTTCTTT. Based on the CDR3 plus reference TRBV5-1 and TRBJ1-1, the full variable domain is KAGVTQTPRYLIKTRGQQVTLSCSPISGHRSVSWYQQTPGQGLQFLFEYFSETQRNKGNFPGRFSGRQFSNSRSEMNVSTLELGDSALYLCASSLDQGLTEAFFGQGTRLTVV.